The present T cell receptor beta chain was sequenced within a study of blood T cell repertoires in COVID-19. Study-level information: Some COVID-19 samples were acute and others convalescent; all came from the United States, Italy and Spain. PBMCs, B-cell-depleted T cells, or T cells provided the cDNA or gDNA that made up the material.

V lost 7 bases and J lost 3, with 18 bases in between. CDR1 is LGHDT and CDR2 is YNNKEL in the germline V gene (reference sequence). This CDR3 is 15 amino acids long. In the study's own analysis: Reference gene primer amplification gave nucleated cell count estimates. Method: immunoSEQ multiplex PCR; TCRdb's copy keeps in-frame clones and lacks some. D and trimming were read from the DNA, whereas the V and J calls and clone size are those reported in that table. This sample carries about 200,000 clones, roughly 84% of them seen once, and the ten largest clones take around 5.9%. Source material: peripheral blood. The genes are TRBV3-1 (or the pseudogene TRBV3-2) and TRBJ1-1; D ambiguous. The source of this sequence is a woman aged 40 to 50 who had recovered from COVID-19. The CDR3 is CASTLTRTRDTEAFF. For the CDR3, the DNA is TGTGCCAGCACCCTGACACGAACTAGGGACACTGAAGCTTTCTTT.